This passage covers 3 T cell receptor beta chains from one sample sequenced in a study of T cell responses to AZD1222 COVID-19 vaccine. Sequencing was performed with immunoSEQ multiplex PCR; in TCRdb, only in-frame clones are kept and a portion is missing. The data hold 130,000 or so clones, with approximately 90% observed a single time. The source material was peripheral blood, sampled on day 0 of AZD1222 vaccination. Receptor source: an adult in good health.

The chain has TRBV5-8 and TRBJ2-7, with TRBD2 as a possible D gene (6 bases). Germline-derived CDR1 and CDR2 are SGHTS and YDEGEE. The CDR3 spans 16 residues. V was cut by 4 bases and J by 3 bases, with 20 bases left in between. The CDR3 DNA follows: TGTGCCAGCAGCCCCCCCGGAGGAGGGAGCCACTACGAGCAGTACTTC. Its translation is CASSPPGGGSHYEQYF.

The rearrangement links TRBV10-3 to TRBJ2-6; D gene uncertain. Trimming stripped 0 bases from V and 0 bases from J, with 9 bases between. Germline V lookup: CDR1 ENHRY, CDR2 SYGVKD. The CDR3 extends over 17 amino acids. The CDR3 here is CAISESIPFSGANVLTF. The CDR3 region has the DNA TGTGCCATCAGTGAGTCGATACCGTTCTCTGGGGCCAACGTCCTGACTTTC.

This clone was picked up one time. The chain employs TRBV2 and TRBJ1-2; a possible D gene is TRBD1 (6 bases). The germline V gene encodes CDR1 SNHLY and CDR2 FYNNEI. The CDR3 contains 13 residues. The ends were cut back, 5 bases at V and 6 bases at J, with 13 bases in the middle. The CDR3 here is CASSPTGKDGYTF. DNA for the CDR3: TGTGCCAGCAGTCCCACAGGGAAAGATGGCTACACCTTC.